Sequencing of this T cell receptor (beta chain) was carried out in a study of cytomegalovirus exposure and HLA in healthy donors. Trimming shortened V by 4 bases and J by 0 bases, and 13 bases separated the two germline ends. In germline, CDR1 is KGHSH, CDR2 LQKENI. The CDR3 is 16 residues long. The study's findings and limits: According to the study, about 180 TCR beta chains were cytomegalovirus-associated. In a later analysis, HLA-associated TCR beta chains were more clonally expanded than equally common others. A later analysis appeared to link common viral pathogens to several of the most significant clusters. Previous analysis showed most TCR beta V segments were productive about 87% or about 30% of the time.

The sample holds a few counts of this clone. The antigen is unknown. Use of 60 Vbeta and 13 Jbeta primers characterized the PCR. This table comes from immunoSEQ multiplex PCR, and its TCRdb copy is limited to in-frame clones, with some not included. The profile shows 95,000 to 100,000 clones, roughly 76% of them singletons. Sequencing was performed on PBMCs. The receptor's source is a man aged 35 to 55 in good health and CMV-seronegative. The chain carries TRBV18 and TRBJ1-5; unclear D gene. For the CDR3, the DNA is TGTGCCAGCTCACGGGAGAGGATCCCTAGCAATCAGCCCCAGCATTTT. It specifies CASSRERIPSNQPQHF.